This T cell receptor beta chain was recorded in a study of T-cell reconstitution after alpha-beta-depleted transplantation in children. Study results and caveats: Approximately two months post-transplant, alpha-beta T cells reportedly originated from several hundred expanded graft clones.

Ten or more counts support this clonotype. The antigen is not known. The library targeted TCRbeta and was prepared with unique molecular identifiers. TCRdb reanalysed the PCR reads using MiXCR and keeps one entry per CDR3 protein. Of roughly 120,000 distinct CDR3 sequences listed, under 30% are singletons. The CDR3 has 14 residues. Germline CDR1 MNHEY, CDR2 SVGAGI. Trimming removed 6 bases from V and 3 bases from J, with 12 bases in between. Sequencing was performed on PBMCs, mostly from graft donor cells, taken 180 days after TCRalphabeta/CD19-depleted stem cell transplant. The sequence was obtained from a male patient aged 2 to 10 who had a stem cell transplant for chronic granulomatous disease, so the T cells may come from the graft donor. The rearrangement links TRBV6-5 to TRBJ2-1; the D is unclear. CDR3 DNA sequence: TGTGCCAGCAGAGCCATAGGGATCTACAATGAGCAGTTCTTC. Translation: CASRAIGIYNEQFF.